This T cell receptor beta chain was sequenced during a study of blood T cell repertoires in COVID-19. About the study: Acute and convalescent COVID-19 specimens originated in the United States, Italy and Spain. PBMCs, B-cell-depleted T cells, or T cells were the source of the cDNA or gDNA that made up the material.

Deletions cut 5 bases from V and 4 bases from J, with 12 bases between. This CDR3 comprises 14 residues. Germline-derived CDR1 and CDR2 are MDHEN and SYDVKM. In the original processing: Amplification from reference gene primers served as the basis for estimated nucleated cell counts. Sequencing used immunoSEQ multiplex PCR; TCRdb keeps in-frame clones, though not all of them. D and trimming come from the DNA, and the V and J calls and clone size come from that table. Here the sample spans 70,000 to 95,000 clones, about 82% being singletons. In its sample, this clone was seen a few times. The chain carries TRBV28 and TRBJ2-1; D is perhaps TRBD2 (6 bases). The specimen was peripheral blood. The receptor's source is a woman in her sixties or seventies with acute or convalescent COVID-19. The CDR3 bases are TGTGCCAGCAGTAAAAGCGGGCGTTACAATGAGCAGTTCTTC. Translated, it gives CASSKSGRYNEQFF.